A selection of T cell receptor beta chains follows, all from one sample in a study of blood T cell repertoires in COVID-19. Profiling relied on immunoSEQ multiplex PCR, and the TCRdb table lists in-frame clones only, not all of them. The data show some 96,000 clones, about 90% seen once. Sequencing was carried out using peripheral blood. The receptor set was obtained from a man aged 25-40 years in a cohort sampled during active COVID-19. Each CDR3 is given with its conserved first and last residue. A D gene is named only where the DNA matches it firmly. The size entry is marked missing in some rows and otherwise reads once, few, many or a size class.

d_gene	len	v_gene	abundance	j_gene	CDR3nt	CDR3aa
NA	14	TRBV5-1	once	TRBJ2-7	TGCGCCAGCAGCTTATCAGCGAACTACTACGAGCAGTACTTC	CASSLSANYYEQYF
TRBD1	14	TRBV5-1	few	TRBJ2-7	TGCGCCAGCAGCCAAGGACAGGGGCTCCACGAGCAGTACTTC	CASSQGQGLHEQYF
NA	13	TRBV24-1	NA	TRBJ1-2	TGTGCCACCAGTGGGACTTCGGGAGAGGGCTACACCTTC	CATSGTSGEGYTF
TRBD2	17	TRBV7-2	NA	TRBJ2-1	TGTGCCAGCAGCTTTCCCGGGGGGACCGAGGCCTACAATGAGCAGTTCTTC	CASSFPGGTEAYNEQFF
NA	13	TRBV30	NA	TRBJ1-1	TGTGCCTGGAGTCGAGGAGTGAACACTGAAGCTTTCTTT	CAWSRGVNTEAFF
NA	12	TRBV11-1	NA	TRBJ2-7	TGTGCCAGCAGCCAACAGGGCTACGAGCAGTACTTC	CASSQQGYEQYF
NA	15	TRBV7-2	NA	TRBJ1-1	TGTGCCAGCAGCTTAAGCGGAGGGCTGAACACTGAAGCTTTCTTT	CASSLSGGLNTEAFF
TRBD1	14	TRBV2	NA	TRBJ1-5	TGTGCCAGCAGTCGGACAGGGGGTAGTCAGCCCCAGCATTTT	CASSRTGGSQPQHF
NA	14	TRBV5-5	NA	TRBJ2-5	TGTGCCAGCAGCTCGCATGCGGGGGCAGAGACCCAGTACTTC	CASSSHAGAETQYF
TRBD1	11	TRBV30	NA	TRBJ2-5	TGTGCCTGGACCCTGGACAGGGCTAAGTACTTC	CAWTLDRAKYF
TRBD1	13	TRBV19	NA	TRBJ1-5	TGTGCCATCGCGGACAGGGGTGGTCAGCCCCAGCATTTT	CAIADRGGQPQHF
NA	13	TRBV12-3/TRBV12-4	once	TRBJ2-4	TGTGCCAGCACTGCGGACTCCAAAAACATTCAGTACTTC	CASTADSKNIQYF
NA	14	TRBV5-8	NA	TRBJ2-3	TGTGCCAGCGATGGGGGGGGGCCGGCAGATACGCAGTATTTT	CASDGGGPADTQYF
NA	16	TRBV5-1	NA	TRBJ2-5	TGCGCCAGCAGCTTGGGAGGACAGATTCTTCAAGAGACCCAGTACTTC	CASSLGGQILQETQYF
TRBD1	13	TRBV28	NA	TRBJ2-1	TGTGCCAGTGGAGGACAGGGGGCGAATGAGCAGTTCTTC	CASGGQGANEQFF
TRBD1	14	TRBV5-1	NA	TRBJ2-7	TGCGCCAGCAGCTTGGGACAGGGAGAAAACGAGCAGTACTTC	CASSLGQGENEQYF
NA	15	TRBV5-1	NA	TRBJ2-3	TGCGCCAGCAGCTTGGGTTCAGCGGTTGGGGATACGCAGTATTTT	CASSLGSAVGDTQYF